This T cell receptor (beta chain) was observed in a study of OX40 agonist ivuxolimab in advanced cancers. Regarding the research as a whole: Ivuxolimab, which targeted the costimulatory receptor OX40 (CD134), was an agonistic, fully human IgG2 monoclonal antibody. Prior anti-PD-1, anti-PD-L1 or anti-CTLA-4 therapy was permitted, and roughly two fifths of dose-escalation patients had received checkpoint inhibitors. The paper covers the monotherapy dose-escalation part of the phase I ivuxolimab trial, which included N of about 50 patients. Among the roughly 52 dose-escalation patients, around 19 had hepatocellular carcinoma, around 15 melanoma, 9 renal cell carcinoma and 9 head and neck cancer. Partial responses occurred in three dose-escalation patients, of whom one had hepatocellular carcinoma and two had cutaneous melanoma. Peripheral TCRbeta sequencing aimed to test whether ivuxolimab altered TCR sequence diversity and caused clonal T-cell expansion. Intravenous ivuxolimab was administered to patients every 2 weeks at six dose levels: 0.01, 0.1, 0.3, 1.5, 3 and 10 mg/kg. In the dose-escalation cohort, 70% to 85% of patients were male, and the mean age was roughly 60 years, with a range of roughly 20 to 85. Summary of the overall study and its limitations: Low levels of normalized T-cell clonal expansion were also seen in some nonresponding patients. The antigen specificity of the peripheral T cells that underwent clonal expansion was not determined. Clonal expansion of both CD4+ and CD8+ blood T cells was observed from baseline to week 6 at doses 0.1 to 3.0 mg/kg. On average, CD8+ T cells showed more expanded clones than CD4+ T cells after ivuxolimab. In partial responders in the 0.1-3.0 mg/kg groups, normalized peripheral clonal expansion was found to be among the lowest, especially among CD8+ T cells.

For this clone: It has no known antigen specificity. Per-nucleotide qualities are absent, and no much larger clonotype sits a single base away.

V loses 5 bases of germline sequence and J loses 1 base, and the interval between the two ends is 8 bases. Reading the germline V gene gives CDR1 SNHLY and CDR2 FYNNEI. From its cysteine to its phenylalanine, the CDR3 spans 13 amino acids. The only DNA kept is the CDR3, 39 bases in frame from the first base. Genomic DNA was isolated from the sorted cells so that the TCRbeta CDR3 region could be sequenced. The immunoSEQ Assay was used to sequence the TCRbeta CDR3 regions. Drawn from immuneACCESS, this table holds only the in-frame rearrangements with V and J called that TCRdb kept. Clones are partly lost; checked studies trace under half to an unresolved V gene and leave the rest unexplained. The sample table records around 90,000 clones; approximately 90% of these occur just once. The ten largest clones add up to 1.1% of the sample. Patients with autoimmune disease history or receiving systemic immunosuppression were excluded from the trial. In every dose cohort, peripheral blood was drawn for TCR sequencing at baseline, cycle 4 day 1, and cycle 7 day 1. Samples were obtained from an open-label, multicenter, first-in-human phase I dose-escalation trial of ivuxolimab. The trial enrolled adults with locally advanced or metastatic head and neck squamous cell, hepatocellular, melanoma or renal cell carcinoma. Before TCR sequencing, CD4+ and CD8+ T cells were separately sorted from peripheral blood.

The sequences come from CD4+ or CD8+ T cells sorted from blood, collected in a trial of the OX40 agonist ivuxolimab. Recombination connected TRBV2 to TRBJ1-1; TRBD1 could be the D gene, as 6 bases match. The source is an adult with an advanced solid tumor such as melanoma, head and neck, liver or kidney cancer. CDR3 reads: CASSQGPNTEAFF. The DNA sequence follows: TGTGCCAGCAGTCAGGGGCCGAACACTGAAGCTTTCTTT.